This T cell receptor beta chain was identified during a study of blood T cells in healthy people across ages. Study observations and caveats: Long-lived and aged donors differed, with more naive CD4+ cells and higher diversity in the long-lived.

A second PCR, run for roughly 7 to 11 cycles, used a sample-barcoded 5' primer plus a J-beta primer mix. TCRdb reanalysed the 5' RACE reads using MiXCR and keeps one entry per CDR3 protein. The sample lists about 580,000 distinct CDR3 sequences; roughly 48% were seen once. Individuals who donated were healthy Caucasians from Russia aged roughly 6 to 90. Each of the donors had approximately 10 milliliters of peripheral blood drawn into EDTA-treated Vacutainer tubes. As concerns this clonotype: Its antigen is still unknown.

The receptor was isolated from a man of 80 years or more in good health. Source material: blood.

The CDR3 DNA follows: TGTGCCAGCAGCCTTGACAGGAGGGACACCATATATTTT. It codes for CASSLDRRDTIYF. The chain is built from TRBV7-2 and TRBJ1-3, with TRBD1 as a possible D gene (6 bases). Germline CDR1 reads SGHTA; CDR2 reads FQGNSA. Trimming stripped 5 bases from V and 8 bases from J, with 13 bases between. The CDR3 consists of 13 residues.